A single sample gave rise to the 29 T cell receptor beta chains below, sequenced in a study of T cell repertoires in cytomegalovirus infection (dated by TCRdb to between 2018 and 2021). The antigens these receptors bind are not known. The label giving this sample's treatment or condition can be read as: in vitro stimulation with specific CMV peptide epitopes to enrich CMV-specific T cells. The listed sequencing device is Illumina HiSeq 1500. TCRdb passed the public sequencing reads through fastp at Q25 and MiXCR, retaining productive beta sequences. Each entry is one CDR3 protein sequence, shown with its most common DNA and genes. In this sample the table shows a few hundred thousand distinct CDR3 sequences, approximately 25% of which occur a single time. Roughly 15% of the sample is held by the ten biggest clonotypes. Source: cultured PBMCs, taken from culture after CMV antigen stimulation. The receptors shown here come from a human donor in good health (CMV status not recorded). Some clones in this sample may be carry-over from other donors' samples.

V and J are TRBV27 and TRBJ2-1; TRBD2 matches at 8 bases. Looked up from germline, CDR1 is MNHEY and CDR2 is SMNVEV (reference sequence). This CDR3 has 15 amino acids. V shed 3 bases, J shed 6 bases, and the junction held 7 bases outside the gene matches. CDR3 sequence reads: CASSLERENPNEQFF. Written as DNA, the CDR3 is TGTGCCAGCAGTTTGGAGCGGGAGAACCCCAATGAGCAGTTCTTC.

This chain links TRBV7-9 with TRBJ2-2; D is uncertain. V lost 0 bases and J 1 base, leaving 15 bases between the germline ends. Germline V CDR1 and CDR2: SEHNR, FQNEAQ (reference sequence). This CDR3 comprises 18 residues. CDR3 in DNA: TGTGCCAGCAGCTTAGCGCGGCGGTTCCTTAAGAACACCGGGGAGCTGTTTTTT. This codes for CASSLARRFLKNTGELFF. Variable domain in full (rest from reference TRBV7-9 and TRBJ2-2): DTGVSQNPRHKITKRGQNVTFRCDPISEHNRLYWYRQTLGQGPEFLTYFQNEAQLEKSRLLSDRFSAERPKGSFSTLEIQRTEQGDSAMYLCASSLARRFLKNTGELFFGEGSRLTVL.

This clonotype was recorded a few times. Sequence at one end of the junction differs from germline and may be a read error. The rearrangement joins TRBV19 to TRBJ2-5; 11 nucleotides align to TRBD2. This CDR3 region has 14 residues. Germline lookup yields CDR1 LNHDA and CDR2 SQIVND (reference sequence). This CDR3 is CASSSGRGEETQYF. The CDR3 region has the DNA TGTGCCAGCAGTAGCGGGAGGGGGGAAGAGACCCAGTACTTC.

This clonotype was recorded many times. The chain couples TRBV7-2 to TRBJ1-4, with D possibly being TRBD1 (5 bases). The germline V gene has CDR1 SGHTA and CDR2 FQGNSA. V was clipped by 6 bases and J by 0 bases, with 11 bases between them. This CDR3 comprises 15 residues. The DNA of the CDR3 is TGTGCCAGCAGTTACCTACAGGCAACTAATGAAAAACTGTTTTTT. The encoded protein is CASSYLQATNEKLFF.

V usage is TRBV4-1 and J usage is TRBJ1-6; D is uncertain. V was clipped by 0 bases and J by 7 bases, with 10 bases between them. The length of the CDR3 is 15 residues. Germline V gene sequence: CDR1 MGHRA, CDR2 YSYEKL. The DNA of the CDR3 is TGCGCCAGCAGCCAAGATGCGGCTTTAAATTCACCCCTCCACTTT. This gives the protein CASSQDAALNSPLHF.

The chain employs TRBV7-9 and TRBJ2-4; a weak D match, TRBD1 (5 bases). With 4 bases removed from V and 1 base from J, the gap between germline ends came to 14 bases. The CDR3 has 16 amino acids. Germline V gene lookup returns CDR1 SEHNR and CDR2 FQNEAQ (reference sequence). The CDR3: CASSSYGAEAKNIQYF. As DNA, the CDR3 is TGTGCCAGCAGCTCCTATGGGGCCGAGGCCAAAAACATTCAGTACTTC.

This clonotype has a handful of counts. The CDR3 region has the DNA TGTGCCGTCCGGTCCGGGACAGGGAATCAGCCCCAGCATTTT. It specifies CAVRSGTGNQPQHF. The rearrangement links TRBV28 to TRBJ1-5, with 9 bases aligning to TRBD1. J was trimmed by 4 bases and V by 11 bases; bases with no gene match: 9. Germline CDR1 MDHEN, CDR2 SYDVKM. CDR3 size: 14 residues.

This chain connects TRBV28 to TRBJ2-7, with D perhaps given as TRBD1 or TRBD2 (5 bases each). Trimming stripped 4 bases from V and 7 bases from J, with 23 bases between. This CDR3 is built from 16 residues. CDR1 and CDR2 from the germline V gene are MDHEN and SYDVKM. The CDR3 protein is CASSSPFQGPKWEQYF. DNA of the CDR3: TGTGCCAGCAGTTCCCCATTCCAGGGACCGAAGTGGGAGCAGTACTTC.

This clonotype was seen only once. The chain couples TRBV20-1 to TRBJ2-1, with 8 nucleotides matching TRBD2. The junction had 6 bases not matched to a gene; V was cut back by 4 bases and J by 4 bases. CDR3 length equals 14 residues. Germline V lookup: CDR1 DFQATT, CDR2 SNEGSKA (reference sequence). The CDR3 sequence: CSAILLAEYNEQFF. The CDR3 nucleotides read TGCAGTGCTATCCTACTAGCGGAATACAATGAGCAGTTCTTC.

This clonotype showed up just a few times. CDR3 loop: CASSLVGEVAYEQYV. CDR3 sequence (DNA): TGTGCCAGCAGCTTAGTCGGGGAGGTGGCCTACGAGCAGTACGTC. The V call is TRBV7-9, the J call TRBJ2-7, with D tentatively TRBD2 (6 bases). Trimming took off 1 base at V and 2 bases at J, with 12 bases between the two ends. The V gene's germline CDR1 is SEHNR and CDR2 FQNEAQ (reference sequence). The CDR3 loop spans 15 amino acids.

This chain uses TRBV27 with TRBJ1-2, with 7 bases that match TRBD1. The ends lost 6 bases at V and 4 bases at J; junction bases unmatched: 8. Germline-derived CDR1 and CDR2 are MNHEY and SMNVEV (reference sequence). The CDR3 covers 14 residues. This CDR3 reads CASRGDSPFYGYTF. The CDR3 bases are TGTGCCAGCAGAGGGGACAGCCCCTTCTATGGCTACACCTTC.

The gene calls are TRBV7-2 and TRBJ2-7, with 7 positions matching TRBD2. Germline CDR1 SGHTA, CDR2 FQGNSA. The V gene end was trimmed by 8 bases and the J gene end by 3 bases; junction bases not matched to a gene: 10. The CDR3 is 14 amino acids. In DNA form, the CDR3 reads TGTGCCAGCCAACTCCAGGGCGGGAGCTACGAGCAGTACTTC. Amino acid sequence: CASQLQGGSYEQYF.

This chain connects TRBV15 to TRBJ2-1; D unclear. Germline CDR1 is LNHNV and CDR2 is YYDKDF (reference sequence). V was cut by 3 bases and J by 8 bases, with 20 bases left in between. The length of the CDR3 is 16 residues. CDR3 loop: CATSSPKLGWSDEQFF. The CDR3 nucleotides are TGTGCCACCAGCAGTCCGAAGCTGGGTTGGTCGGATGAGCAGTTCTTC.

This chain connects TRBV20-1 to TRBJ2-3, with TRBD2 matching 8 bases. CDR3 size: 14 residues. In germline, CDR1 is DFQATT, CDR2 SNEGSKA (reference sequence). Trimming at V came to 2 bases and at J to 9 bases, leaving 10 bases not matched to a gene. CDR3 coding DNA: TGCAGTGCTAGACAGGGACTAGATGGGGAGACGCAGTATTTT. Protein product: CSARQGLDGETQYF.

In this sample, this clonotype turned up a few times. This sequence joins TRBV20-1 and TRBJ2-3; TRBD2 matches at 8 bases. V shed 6 bases and J 2 bases; nucleotides not matched to a gene: 10. The germline gives CDR1 DFQATT, CDR2 SNEGSKA (reference sequence). This CDR3 is built from 15 residues. CDR3 region: CSATGASGFTDTQYF. Written as DNA, the CDR3 is TGCAGTGCCACCGGGGCTAGCGGGTTCACAGATACGCAGTATTTT.

In this sample, this clonotype turned up a few times. The V gene is TRBV6-6, the J gene TRBJ2-3; D perhaps matches TRBD2 (6 bases). V was trimmed by 8 bases and J by 3 bases, leaving 9 bases between them. The CDR3 is made up of 12 amino acids. Looked up from germline, CDR1 is MNHNY and CDR2 is SVGAGI (reference sequence). This CDR3 reads CASCSGTDTQYF. In DNA form, the CDR3 reads TGTGCCAGCTGTAGCGGAACAGATACGCAGTATTTT.

The chain recombines TRBV10-3 with TRBJ1-2; a weak D match, TRBD1 (5 bases). There are 13 residues in the CDR3. Germline-derived CDR1 and CDR2 are ENHRY and SYGVKD. V shed 4 bases and J shed 2 bases, with 8 bases lying between them. CDR3 protein: CAISGAGNYGYTF. CDR3 in DNA: TGTGCCATCAGTGGTGCAGGGAACTATGGCTACACCTTC.

This clonotype was seen ten or more times. The genes are TRBV7-6 and TRBJ2-2; 7 bases align to TRBD2. Per germline, CDR1 SGHVS and CDR2 FNYEAQ. The trim removed 5 bases at V and 7 bases at J, leaving 7 bases unmatched. The CDR3 sequence is 14 residues long. This chain's CDR3 is CASSPPPGGGELFF. CDR3 nucleotides: TGTGCCAGCAGCCCCCCCCCGGGAGGCGGGGAGCTGTTTTTT.

This clonotype appeared a few times. This chain links TRBV6-1 with TRBJ1-1; possible D gene TRBD1, 5 bases. This CDR3 is 14 amino acids long. V was shortened by 5 bases and J by 5 bases, with 15 bases between the two germline ends. CDR1 is MNHNS, CDR2 SASEGT, per germline. The CDR3 sequence: CASSLRTYETEAFF. The CDR3 DNA sequence: TGTGCCAGCAGTCTGCGGACATACGAGACTGAAGCTTTCTTT.

There are a few counts of this clonotype. V gene TRBV12-3 or TRBV12-4 combines with J gene TRBJ1-1; 7 bases fit TRBD1. CDR3 length: 13 amino acids. With V trimmed by 5 bases and J by 11 bases, 11 bases remained unmatched. CDR3 sequence (DNA): TGTGCCAGCAGTCTACAGGGGAGAAGCCCGGCTTTCTTT. It translates to CASSLQGRSPAFF.

This clonotype was detected only a few times. This chain connects TRBV7-9 to TRBJ1-4; 7 bases agree with TRBD1. The CDR3 loop spans 15 amino acids. V trimming: 5 bases; J trimming: 6 bases; junction bases outside the gene matches: 9. From germline, CDR1 is SEHNR and CDR2 FQNEAQ (reference sequence). This CDR3 reads CASSTRQGPDEKLFF. The CDR3 DNA is TGTGCCAGCAGCACCCGACAGGGACCAGATGAAAAACTGTTTTTT.

The chain joins TRBV7-9 to TRBJ1-1, with no clear D. Trimming removed 6 bases from V and 1 base from J, with 6 bases in between. The CDR3 loop spans 12 amino acids. The V gene's germline CDR1 is SEHNR and CDR2 FQNEAQ (reference sequence). The CDR3 region is CASRKGNTEAFF. As DNA, the CDR3 is TGTGCCAGCAGGAAAGGGAACACTGAAGCTTTCTTT.

In DNA form, the CDR3 reads TGTGCCAGCTCACCACGAGACATCCTGGGCGGCGGGGAGCTGTTTTTT. Translating it yields CASSPRDILGGGELFF. The chain carries TRBV18 and TRBJ2-2; D uncertain. V lost 1 base and J 7 bases, leaving 16 bases between the germline ends. Germline V CDR1 and CDR2: KGHSH, LQKENI. CDR3 length: 16 residues.

Regarding this clonotype: A much larger clone is a single base away; this may be a read error. The V call is TRBV19, the J call TRBJ2-1; 9 bases line up with TRBD2. Looked up from germline, CDR1 is LNHDA and CDR2 is SQIVND (reference sequence). CDR3 length: 18 residues. The CDR3 loop is CAAGAVSGGTSRFNEQLF. DNA of the CDR3: TGTGCGGCCGGCGCGGTTTCGGGGGGGACTAGCCGATTCAATGAGCAGCTCTTC.

A few counts support this clonotype. The chain employs TRBV6-8 and TRBJ2-3, with D perhaps TRBD2 (6 bases). This CDR3 has 15 amino acids. Trimming took off 4 bases at V and 4 bases at J, with 15 bases between the two ends. Germline CDR1 MNHGY, CDR2 SAAAGT. The CDR3 is CASSLLAPPADTQYF. For the CDR3, the DNA is TGTGCCAGCAGTTTACTAGCTCCCCCGGCAGATACGCAGTATTTT.

The gene calls are TRBV5-4 and TRBJ2-2; tentatively, D is TRBD2 (6 bases). The V gene lost 4 bases and the J gene lost 1 base, with 14 bases spanning the gap. The CDR3 spans 16 residues. Germline CDR1 is SGHNT and CDR2 is YYREEE (reference sequence). CDR3 nucleotide sequence: TGTGCCAGCAGCGCTGGCGGGACTGGGAACACCGGGGAGCTGTTTTTT. This sequence encodes CASSAGGTGNTGELFF.

This clonotype showed up many times. This chain joins TRBV7-2 and TRBJ2-1; TRBD2 might be the D (6 bases). V shed 5 bases and J shed 7 bases, with 21 bases lying between them. Germline assignment: CDR1 SGHTA and CDR2 FQGNSA. The CDR3 loop spans 16 amino acids. The CDR3 spells CASSHKIYREPNEQFF. The CDR3 DNA is TGTGCCAGCAGCCATAAAATCTACCGGGAGCCAAATGAGCAGTTCTTC.

The CDR3 loop reads CASSGPSISSGNTIYF. CDR3 nucleotide sequence: TGTGCCAGCAGCGGACCGAGCATAAGCTCTGGAAACACCATATATTTT. V is TRBV12-3 or TRBV12-4 and J is TRBJ1-3, with no clear D. V was cut by 6 bases and J by 0 bases, with 15 bases left in between. CDR3 size: 16 residues.

The chain links TRBV7-2 to TRBJ2-2, with D uncertain. The V end was cut by 1 base, the J end by 3 bases, with 9 bases between. The germline CDR1 and CDR2 sequences are SGHTA and FQGNSA. The CDR3 covers 15 residues. As DNA, the CDR3 is TGTGCCAGCAGCTTAGATCGGGCGCACACCGGGGAGCTGTTTTTT. Its protein product is CASSLDRAHTGELFF.